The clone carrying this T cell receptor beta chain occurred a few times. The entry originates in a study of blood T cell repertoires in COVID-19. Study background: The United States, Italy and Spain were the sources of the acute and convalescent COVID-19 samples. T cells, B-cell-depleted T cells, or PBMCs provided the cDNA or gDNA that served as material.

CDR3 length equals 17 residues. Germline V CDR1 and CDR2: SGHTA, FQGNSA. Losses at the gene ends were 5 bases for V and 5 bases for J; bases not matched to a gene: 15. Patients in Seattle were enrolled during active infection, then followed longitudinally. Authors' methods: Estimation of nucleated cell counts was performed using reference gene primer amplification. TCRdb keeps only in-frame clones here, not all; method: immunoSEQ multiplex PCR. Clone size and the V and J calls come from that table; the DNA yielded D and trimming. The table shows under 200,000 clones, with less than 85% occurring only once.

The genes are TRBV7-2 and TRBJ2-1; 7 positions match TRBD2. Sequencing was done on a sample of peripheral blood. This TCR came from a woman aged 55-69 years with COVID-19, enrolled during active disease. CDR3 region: CASSLVVLARANNEQFF. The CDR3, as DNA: TGTGCCAGCAGCCTAGTGGTACTAGCGAGAGCTAACAATGAGCAGTTCTTC.